What follows are 31 T cell receptor beta chains derived from one specimen sequenced in a study of blood T cell repertoires in COVID-19. Sequencing was performed with immunoSEQ multiplex PCR; in TCRdb, only in-frame clones are kept and a portion is missing. The sample holds 30,000 to 45,000 clones, around 90% seen once. The source material was peripheral blood. Source of these receptors: a human donor in a cohort sampled during active COVID-19.

The rearrangement uses TRBV3-1 (or the pseudogene TRBV3-2) and TRBJ2-1; D may be TRBD1 (6 bases). There are 15 residues in the CDR3. CDR1 and CDR2 from the germline V gene are LGHDT and YNNKEL (reference sequence). The germline V and J ends were trimmed by 7 bases and 0 bases, with 13 bases remaining between them. DNA for the CDR3: TGTGCCAGCACCCAGGGGAGCTTCTCCTACAATGAGCAGTTCTTC. It yields the protein CASTQGSFSYNEQFF.

V gene TRBV10-3 combines with J gene TRBJ2-1; a weak D match, TRBD2 (6 bases). The germline V gene has CDR1 ENHRY and CDR2 SYGVKD. The CDR3 is 14 amino acids. V lost 3 bases, J lost 4 bases, and 10 bases lay in between. The DNA of the CDR3 is TGTGCCATCAGTGATCAGGGACTTTACAATGAGCAGTTCTTC. Amino acid sequence: CAISDQGLYNEQFF.

In the case of this clone: Mismatch with germline at one junction end may stem from a read error. This chain connects TRBV28 to TRBJ2-2; 7 bases agree with TRBD1. The CDR3 has 14 residues. The germline CDR1 and CDR2 sequences are MDHEN and SYDVKM. CDR3 nucleotides: TGTGCCATCGCCCTACAGGGGAACGCCGGGGAGCTGTTTTTT. Translation gives CAIALQGNAGELFF.

This chain uses TRBV28 with TRBJ1-5, with D unclear. Germline CDR1 reads MDHEN; CDR2 reads SYDVKM. With 10 bases removed from V and 2 bases from J, the gap between germline ends came to 9 bases. This CDR3 comprises 12 residues. This chain's CDR3 is CATLSGNQPQHF. The CDR3 DNA sequence: TGTGCCACTCTCAGCGGCAATCAGCCCCAGCATTTT.

The rearrangement joins TRBV7-6 to TRBJ2-3, with TRBD1 matching over 8 bases. V shed 2 bases and J 3 bases; nucleotides not matched to a gene: 13. Germline CDR1 is SGHVS and CDR2 is FNYEAQ. The CDR3 loop spans 18 amino acids. The CDR3 spells CASSLPKTGERLTDTQYF. As DNA, the CDR3 is TGTGCCAGCAGCTTACCGAAGACAGGGGAAAGGTTGACAGATACGCAGTATTTT.

The genes are TRBV19 and TRBJ2-3; D is possibly TRBD2 (5 bases). The CDR3 spans 16 residues. Germline V gene lookup returns CDR1 LNHDA and CDR2 SQIVND (reference sequence). V was pared by 0 bases and J by 2 bases, with 12 bases between. Here the CDR3 DNA reads TGTGCCAGTAGTATAGATGCCCCCGACTACACAGATACGCAGTATTTT. As protein: CASSIDAPDYTDTQYF.

V usage is TRBV6-5 and J usage is TRBJ1-1, with 8 bases matching TRBD1. This CDR3 is built from 14 residues. Germline values: CDR1 MNHEY, CDR2 SVGAGI. Germline trimming cut 6 bases from V and 5 bases from J; bases unmatched to any gene: 8. Written as DNA, the CDR3 is TGTGCCAGCAGCCGACAGGGGAGAGGGACTGAAGCTTTCTTT. It encodes CASSRQGRGTEAFF.

This clone was found a few times. The V gene is TRBV3-1 (or the pseudogene TRBV3-2), the J gene TRBJ1-2; 7 bases line up with TRBD1. This CDR3 contains 13 residues. The ends lost 5 bases at V and 5 bases at J; junction bases unmatched: 5. The germline CDR1 and CDR2 sequences are LGHDT and YNNKEL (reference sequence). The CDR3: CASSIQGEYGYTF. Here the CDR3 DNA reads TGTGCCAGCAGCATTCAGGGGGAGTATGGCTACACCTTC.

The chain recombines TRBV11-3 with TRBJ2-7; TRBD1 agrees at 10 bases. The CDR3 covers 15 residues. With 0 bases clipped from V and 7 bases from J, the junction kept 6 bases outside the gene matches. The germline CDR1 and CDR2 sequences are SGHNT and YENEEA. The CDR3 DNA sequence: TGTGCCAGCAGCTTAGACGGGGACAGGGGCTCGGAGCAGTACTTC. It translates to CASSLDGDRGSEQYF.

The chain is built from TRBV15 and TRBJ2-7, with 8 bases lining up with TRBD1. Germline CDR1 and CDR2: LNHNV and YYDKDF (reference sequence). The ends lost 3 bases at V and 7 bases at J; junction bases unmatched: 5. This CDR3 has 13 amino acids. CDR3 sequence (DNA): TGTGCCACCAGCAGCGGGACAGGAGAGGAGCAGTACTTC. It translates to CATSSGTGEEQYF.

This clone came up a few times. Different DNA sequences within this sample yield the same CDR3. This chain links TRBV10-2 with TRBJ1-5, with D possibly being TRBD1 (5 bases). V gave up 0 bases and J gave up 2 bases, with 5 bases separating them. CDR3 length equals 14 residues. CDR1 WSHSY and CDR2 SAAADI come from the germline V gene. The CDR3: CASSESGGNQPQHF. As DNA, the CDR3 is TGCGCCAGCAGTGAGTCAGGGGGCAATCAGCCCCAGCATTTT.

This sequence joins TRBV5-1 and TRBJ2-5, with a tentative D call TRBD1 (6 bases). CDR3 length: 12 residues. The germline V gene has CDR1 SGHRS and CDR2 YFSETQ. Trimming cost V 4 bases and J 7 bases, with 11 bases left between them. The CDR3 here is CASSGVGGTQYF. CDR3 sequence (DNA): TGCGCCAGCAGCGGGGTAGGGGGGACCCAGTACTTC.

The rearrangement links TRBV24-1 to TRBJ2-7, with TRBD1 identical over 10 bases. The CDR3 runs to 15 residues. CDR1 and CDR2 (germline): KGHDR, SFDVKD. V trimming: 4 bases; J trimming: 3 bases; junction bases outside the gene matches: 5. CDR3 DNA sequence: TGTGCCACCAGTGAACAAAGGGACAGGGGCTACGAGCAGTACTTC. Translated, it gives CATSEQRDRGYEQYF.

The gene calls are TRBV9 and TRBJ1-2; the D gene is possibly TRBD1 (5 bases). The CDR3 consists of 14 residues. Germline CDR1 and CDR2: SGDLS and YYNGEE. V lost 4 bases and J 2 bases, leaving 12 bases between the germline ends. The CDR3 spells CASSPGGVNYGYTF. Written as DNA, the CDR3 is TGTGCCAGCAGCCCCGGGGGGGTAAACTATGGCTACACCTTC.

The rearrangement uses TRBV4-1 and TRBJ2-5; possible D gene TRBD1, 5 bases. The CDR3 extends over 14 amino acids. Germline CDR1 and CDR2: MGHRA and YSYEKL. V lost 4 bases to trimming and J lost 5 bases, with 14 bases between them. CDR3 region: CASSPGSASETQYF. CDR3 coding DNA: TGCGCCAGCAGCCCAGGGTCTGCTTCGGAGACCCAGTACTTC.

In its sample, this clone was seen once. The genes are TRBV15 and TRBJ2-5; 9 bases fit TRBD2. CDR3 size: 16 residues. The germline V gene has CDR1 LNHNV and CDR2 YYDKDF (reference sequence). V trimming: 1 base; J trimming: 5 bases; junction bases outside the gene matches: 8. This CDR3 reads CATSRVKREVKETQYF. The DNA of the CDR3 is TGTGCCACCAGCAGAGTGAAGCGGGAGGTGAAGGAGACCCAGTACTTC.

J is TRBJ1-2 and V is TRBV12-3 or TRBV12-4, with 7 bases fitting TRBD1. The V segment lost 5 bases and the J segment 8 bases; nucleotides outside the gene matches: 8. The CDR3 length is 13 residues. The CDR3 nucleotides read TGTGCCAGCAGTCAGTCGACAGGGTTGGGCTACACCTTC. It codes for CASSQSTGLGYTF.

The V gene is TRBV19, the J gene TRBJ2-1, with D unclear. The CDR3 totals 15 residues. In germline, CDR1 is LNHDA, CDR2 SQIVND (reference sequence). V was trimmed by 5 bases and J by 6 bases, leaving 17 bases between them. CDR3 sequence reads: CASSSHLPRGNEQFF. CDR3 DNA: TGTGCCAGTAGTTCCCACCTCCCCCGAGGCAATGAGCAGTTCTTC. Full variable domain (missing parts from reference TRBV19 and TRBJ2-1): DGGITQSPKYLFRKEGQNVTLSCEQNLNHDAMYWYRQDPGQGLRLIYYSQIVNDFQKGDIAEGYSVSREKKESFPLTVTSAQKNPTAFYLCASSSHLPRGNEQFFGPGTRLTVL.

This clone has a handful of counts. This sequence joins TRBV10-3 and TRBJ2-1; 8 nucleotides agree with TRBD1. Germline lookup yields CDR1 ENHRY and CDR2 SYGVKD. There are 15 residues in the CDR3. The J segment lost 5 bases and the V segment lost 4 bases, leaving 7 bases of the junction unmatched. The CDR3 region is CAISGDRGVNNEQFF. The CDR3 bases are TGTGCCATCAGTGGAGACAGGGGAGTCAACAATGAGCAGTTCTTC.

The rearrangement uses TRBV4-1 and TRBJ2-7; weak D call: TRBD1 (6 bases). The germline V gene encodes CDR1 MGHRA and CDR2 YSYEKL. Trimming removed 4 bases from V and 0 bases from J, with 13 bases in between. The CDR3 has 15 residues. In DNA form, the CDR3 reads TGCGCCAGCAGCCTCGGACAGAGTCACTCCTACGAGCAGTACTTC. It encodes CASSLGQSHSYEQYF.

The CDR3 here is CASSETSGDDEQYF. DNA of the CDR3: TGTGCCAGCAGTGAAACTAGCGGGGACGACGAGCAGTACTTC. This rearrangement joins TRBV25-1 to TRBJ2-7, with TRBD2 matching over 10 bases. The V gene end was trimmed by 2 bases and the J gene end by 5 bases; junction bases not matched to a gene: 3. Per germline, CDR1 MGHDK and CDR2 SYGVNS. This CDR3 is built from 14 residues.

V is TRBV6-5 and J is TRBJ2-3; 7 bases agree with TRBD2. The CDR3 has 13 residues. CDR1 MNHEY and CDR2 SVGAGI come from the germline V gene. Trimming took 9 bases from V and 2 from J; bases not matched to a gene: 5. CDR3 sequence: CASREGFTDTQYF. DNA of the CDR3: TGTGCCAGTAGGGAGGGATTCACAGATACGCAGTATTTT.

The rearrangement joins TRBV29-1 to TRBJ2-4; maybe TRBD1 (6 bases). Trimming pared 1 base from V and 8 bases from J, leaving 12 bases between. The CDR3 is 13 residues long. Germline CDR1 reads SQVTM; CDR2 reads ANQGSEA. CDR3 residues: CSVEAPPGDIQYF. The CDR3 coding sequence is TGCAGCGTTGAAGCACCTCCAGGGGACATTCAGTACTTC.

This sequence joins TRBV28 and TRBJ2-7; D not resolved. Per the germline V gene, CDR1 is MDHEN and CDR2 is SYDVKM. The CDR3 consists of 12 residues. Between the trimmed V and J ends, which lost 10 bases and 1 base, there was a span of 11 bases. The CDR3 sequence is CATKVRSYEQYF. In nucleotides, the CDR3 is TGTGCCACTAAAGTCCGTTCCTACGAGCAGTACTTC.

The chain employs TRBV12-3 or TRBV12-4 and TRBJ2-3, with 9 bases fitting TRBD2. Trimming removed 5 bases from V and 4 bases from J; junction bases left unmatched: 1. CDR3 size: 13 residues. The DNA for the CDR3 is TGTGCCAGCAGTGGGACTAGCTCAGATACGCAGTATTTT. Its translation: CASSGTSSDTQYF.

The count of this clone is one. The chain combines TRBV19 with TRBJ1-2, with 7 bases identical to TRBD1. CDR3 length equals 13 residues. Looked up from germline, CDR1 is LNHDA and CDR2 is SQIVND (reference sequence). J was trimmed by 6 bases and V by 10 bases; bases with no gene match: 11. The CDR3 protein is CATGRRRGDGYTF. The CDR3 DNA is TGTGCCACCGGGCGGCGCAGGGGGGATGGCTACACCTTC.

The CDR3 DNA is TGTGCCAGCAGCGTAGCGGACAGAAGGACTGAAGCTTTCTTT. Its protein product is CASSVADRRTEAFF. The rearrangement uses TRBV9 and TRBJ1-1; D possibly corresponds to TRBD1 (6 bases). The V gene lost 0 bases and the J gene lost 5 bases, with 11 bases spanning the gap. Germline V gene data show CDR1 as SGDLS and CDR2 as YYNGEE. The CDR3 has 14 amino acids. The variable domain in full, with the rest retrieved from reference TRBV9 and TRBJ1-1, is DSGVTQTPKHLITATGQRVTLRCSPRSGDLSVYWYQQSLDQGLQFLIQYYNGEERAKGNILERFSAQQFPDLHSELNLSSLELGDSALYFCASSVADRRTEAFFGQGTRLTVV.

This chain joins TRBV6-5 and TRBJ2-5; 11 nucleotides agree with TRBD2. Germline V gene data show CDR1 as MNHEY and CDR2 as SVGAGI. V trimming: 7 bases; J trimming: 5 bases; junction bases outside the gene matches: 9. The CDR3 is made up of 15 amino acids. The CDR3 sequence: CASIRSGRAMETQYF. The CDR3 DNA follows: TGTGCCAGCATTCGTAGCGGGAGGGCCATGGAGACCCAGTACTTC.

The chain carries TRBV6-9 and TRBJ1-1, with 8 positions matching TRBD1. Germline V CDR1 and CDR2: MNHGY, SVAAGI. This CDR3 contains 18 residues. Germline trimming cut 5 bases from V and 1 base from J; bases unmatched to any gene: 15. CDR3 amino acids: CASSQKIPGQDQNTEAFF. The DNA of the CDR3 is TGTGCCAGCAGTCAAAAGATTCCGGGACAGGATCAGAACACTGAAGCTTTCTTT.

This chain connects TRBV27 to TRBJ2-1; 7 bases match TRBD1. CDR3 length equals 14 residues. The V segment lost 5 bases and the J segment 11 bases; nucleotides outside the gene matches: 12. The germline V gene encodes CDR1 MNHEY and CDR2 SMNVEV (reference sequence). CDR3 region: CASSQARVTGKQFF. The CDR3 nucleotides are TGTGCCAGCAGTCAGGCGCGAGTGACAGGGAAGCAGTTCTTC.

The chain has TRBV6-5 and TRBJ1-2; D not resolved. V was shortened by 0 bases and J by 4 bases, with 9 bases between the two germline ends. This CDR3 comprises 14 residues. Germline V lookup: CDR1 MNHEY, CDR2 SVGAGI. CDR3 bases: TGTGCCAGCAGTTACTCGACGGGTATCTATGGCTACACCTTC. It specifies CASSYSTGIYGYTF.